The 12 T cell receptor beta chains below all came from one sample that was sequenced in a study of vaccination and CD4 T cells after COVID-19. Their recognized antigens are unknown. The Oncomine TCR Beta short-read assay was applied to DNA of cultured CD4+ T cells. Using its own MiXCR run on the PCR reads, TCRdb lists one record per CDR3 protein. Of approximately 20,000 distinct CDR3 sequences listed, less than 35% are singletons. Time point in this sample: late sampling 161 to 241 days after vaccination in three convalescent patients. Treatment meaning: roughly 10-day PBMC culture with coronavirus spike peptide pools or control peptides (ViraFEST assay). Sequenced material: CD4+ T cells from blood, cultured in vitro, taken about 7 months after SARS-CoV-2 vaccination. All receptors derive from a human donor who had recovered from COVID-19.

The chain couples TRBV6-2 or TRBV6-3 to TRBJ2-2; D is perhaps TRBD2 (5 bases). Trimming pared 0 bases from V and 7 bases from J, leaving 12 bases between. The CDR3 sequence is 15 residues long. Germline CDR1 MNHEY, CDR2 SVGEGT. The CDR3 bases are TGTGCCAGCAGTTACTCCCCCGAGGGTAGCGGGGAGCTGTTTTTT. Translation gives CASSYSPEGSGELFF.

The chain combines TRBV20-1 with TRBJ1-2; D remains ambiguous. The ends were cut back, 5 bases at V and 4 bases at J, with 14 bases in the middle. Germline assignment: CDR1 DFQATT and CDR2 SNEGSKA (reference sequence). This CDR3 spans 13 amino acids. CDR3 DNA: TGCAGTGCTGGCGACCCCTCGGGCTATGGCTACACCTTC. Translated, it gives CSAGDPSGYGYTF.

In its sample, this clonotype was seen a few times. This chain connects TRBV28 to TRBJ1-2; D may be TRBD1 (5 bases). Germline V CDR1 and CDR2: MDHEN, SYDVKM. The V end lost 1 base, the J end lost 1 base, and 13 bases lay between the germline ends. This CDR3 has 16 residues. The CDR3 is CASSLSGGLLNYGYTF. CDR3 in DNA: TGTGCCAGCAGTTTATCTGGGGGGTTACTTAACTATGGCTACACCTTC.

The rearrangement links TRBV29-1 to TRBJ1-1, with 9 bases matching TRBD1. Germline-derived CDR1 and CDR2 are SQVTM and ANQGSEA. The CDR3 contains 15 residues. V lost 7 bases to trimming and J lost 4 bases; unmatched junction nucleotides: 13. DNA of the CDR3: TGCAGCGCTGGGAGGCCCCGGGACAGGGTCACTGAAGCTTTCTTT. Protein product: CSAGRPRDRVTEAFF. Using reference TRBV29-1 and TRBJ1-1 for the parts outside the CDR3, the full variable domain is SAVISQKPSRDICQRGTSLTIQCQVDSQVTMMFWYRQQPGQSLTLIATANQGSEATYESGFVIDKFPISRPNLTFSTLTVSNMSPEDSSIYLCSAGRPRDRVTEAFFGQGTRLTVV.

This clonotype showed up just a few times. This sequence joins TRBV20-1 and TRBJ1-5; 9 bases fit TRBD1. The CDR3 spans 15 residues. Germline CDR1 reads DFQATT; CDR2 reads SNEGSKA (reference sequence). J lost 0 bases, V lost 6 bases, and 6 bases had no gene match. The CDR3: CSATNRGLSNQPQHF. CDR3 bases: TGCAGTGCCACCAACAGGGGGCTTAGCAATCAGCCCCAGCATTTT.

The chain links TRBV20-1 to TRBJ2-1; 16 bases fit TRBD2. Germline V gene lookup returns CDR1 DFQATT and CDR2 SNEGSKA (reference sequence). V was clipped by 5 bases and J by 9 bases; unmatched bases: 7. This CDR3 is 15 amino acids long. The chain's CDR3 is CSALGGTSGRVEQFF. Here the CDR3 DNA reads TGCAGTGCTTTGGGTGGGACTAGCGGGAGGGTTGAGCAGTTCTTC.

The V gene is TRBV10-3, the J gene TRBJ2-1, with TRBD2 matching 11 bases. CDR1 and CDR2 (germline): ENHRY, SYGVKD. The CDR3 spans 14 residues. With 6 bases clipped from V and 4 bases from J, the junction kept 2 bases outside the gene matches. CDR3 loop: CAISGTSGYNEQFF. CDR3 in DNA: TGTGCCATCAGCGGGACTAGCGGATACAATGAGCAGTTCTTC.

This clonotype showed up just a few times. The chain couples TRBV15 to TRBJ2-5; 8 nucleotides match TRBD2. Germline assignment: CDR1 LNHNV and CDR2 YYDKDF (reference sequence). After removal of 3 bases from V and 1 base from J, the junction contained 7 bases not matched to a gene. The CDR3 is made up of 16 amino acids. The CDR3 sequence is CATSSGTGGLQETQYF. The CDR3 DNA sequence: TGTGCCACCAGCAGTGGGACGGGAGGGCTCCAAGAGACCCAGTACTTC.

The V gene is TRBV19, the J gene TRBJ1-5; 8 bases align to TRBD1. Germline CDR1 reads LNHDA; CDR2 reads SQIVND (reference sequence). The CDR3 runs to 15 residues. Trimming cost V 9 bases and J 6 bases; bases outside gene matches: 13. CDR3 protein: CASHDGSGGSQPQHF. In DNA form, the CDR3 reads TGTGCCAGCCATGACGGGTCAGGGGGCTCTCAGCCCCAGCATTTT.

The chain carries TRBV7-2 and TRBJ2-1, with TRBD2 matching 11 bases. The CDR3 extends over 13 amino acids. V shed 5 bases, J shed 10 bases, and the junction held 4 bases outside the gene matches. Germline CDR1 is SGHTA and CDR2 is FQGNSA. The chain's CDR3 is CASSIPSGGEQFF. In DNA form, the CDR3 reads TGTGCCAGCAGCATACCTAGCGGGGGGGAGCAGTTCTTC. Combining the CDR3 with reference TRBV7-2 and TRBJ2-1 gives the whole variable domain GAGVSQSPSNKVTEKGKDVELRCDPISGHTALYWYRQSLGQGLEFLIYFQGNSAPDKSGLPSDRFSAERTGGSVSTLTIQRTQQEDSAVYLCASSIPSGGEQFFGPGTRLTVL.

The chain has TRBV6-2 or TRBV6-3 and TRBJ2-7; 7 nucleotides match TRBD2. J was trimmed by 5 bases and V by 2 bases; bases with no gene match: 6. The CDR3 has 14 residues. CDR1 is MNHEY, CDR2 SVGEGT, per germline. The CDR3 coding sequence is TGTGCCAGCAGTTACCGGCGGGAGCCCCACGAGCAGTACTTC. Residues: CASSYRREPHEQYF.

There are a few counts of this clonotype. The J gene is TRBJ2-5, the V gene TRBV20-1; no firm D call. Trimming stripped 3 bases from V and 5 bases from J, with 10 bases between. From germline, CDR1 is DFQATT and CDR2 SNEGSKA (reference sequence). The CDR3 runs 12 residues. The DNA for the CDR3 is TGCAGTGCTAGCCCCGAAGGGGAGACCCAGTACTTC. Its protein is CSASPEGETQYF.